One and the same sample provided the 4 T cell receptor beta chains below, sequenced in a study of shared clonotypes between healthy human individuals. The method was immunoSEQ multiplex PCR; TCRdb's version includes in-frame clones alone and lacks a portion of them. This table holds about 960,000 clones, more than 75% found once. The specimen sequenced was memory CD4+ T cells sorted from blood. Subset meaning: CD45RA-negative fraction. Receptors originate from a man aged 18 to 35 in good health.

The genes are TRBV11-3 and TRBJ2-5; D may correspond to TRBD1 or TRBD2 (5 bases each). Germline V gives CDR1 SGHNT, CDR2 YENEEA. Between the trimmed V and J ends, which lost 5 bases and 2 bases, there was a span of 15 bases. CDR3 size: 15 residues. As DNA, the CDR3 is TGTGCCAGCAGCACCGGGGCTAGCTGGCAAGAGACCCAGTACTTC. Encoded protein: CASSTGASWQETQYF.

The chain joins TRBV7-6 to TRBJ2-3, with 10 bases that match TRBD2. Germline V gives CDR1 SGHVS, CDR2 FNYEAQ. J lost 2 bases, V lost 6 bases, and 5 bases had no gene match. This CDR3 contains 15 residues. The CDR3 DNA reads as TGTGCCAGCAGTCCTAGCGGGAGTTACACAGATACGCAGTATTTT. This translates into CASSPSGSYTDTQYF.

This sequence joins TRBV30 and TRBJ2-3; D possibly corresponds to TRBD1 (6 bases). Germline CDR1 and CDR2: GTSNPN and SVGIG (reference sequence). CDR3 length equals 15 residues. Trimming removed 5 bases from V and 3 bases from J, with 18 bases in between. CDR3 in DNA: TGTGCCTGGGGGAGACAGGCCCTAAGTACAGATACGCAGTATTTT. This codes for CAWGRQALSTDTQYF.

CDR3 bases: TGCGCCAGCAGCCAAGATCGGTCTAGCGGGAGGGGAGGAGAGACCCAGTACTTC. Translation: CASSQDRSSGRGGETQYF. V gene TRBV4-3 combines with J gene TRBJ2-5; 12 nucleotides align to TRBD2. Germline V gene lookup returns CDR1 LGHNA and CDR2 YSLEER. There are 18 residues in the CDR3. The J segment lost 4 bases and the V segment lost 0 bases, leaving 9 bases of the junction unmatched.